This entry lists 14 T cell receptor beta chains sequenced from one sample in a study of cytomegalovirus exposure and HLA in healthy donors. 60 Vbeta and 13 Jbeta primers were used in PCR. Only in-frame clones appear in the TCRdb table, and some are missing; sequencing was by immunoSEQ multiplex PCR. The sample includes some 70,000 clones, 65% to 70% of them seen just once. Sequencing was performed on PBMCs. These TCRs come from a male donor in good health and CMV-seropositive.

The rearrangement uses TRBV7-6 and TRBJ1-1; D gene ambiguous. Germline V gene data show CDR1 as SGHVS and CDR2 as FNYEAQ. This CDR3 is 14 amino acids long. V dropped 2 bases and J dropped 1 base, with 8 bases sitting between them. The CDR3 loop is CASSLLSGNTEAFF. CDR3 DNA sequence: TGTGCCAGCAGCTTACTCTCAGGGAACACTGAAGCTTTCTTT.

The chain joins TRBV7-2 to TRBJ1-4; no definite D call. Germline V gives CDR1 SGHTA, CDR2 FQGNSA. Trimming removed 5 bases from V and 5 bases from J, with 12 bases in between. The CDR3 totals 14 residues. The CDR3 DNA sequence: TGTGCCAGCAGCGCCGGCGGCCCGAATGAAAAACTGTTTTTT. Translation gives CASSAGGPNEKLFF. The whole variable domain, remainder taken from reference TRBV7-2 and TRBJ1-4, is GAGVSQSPSNKVTEKGKDVELRCDPISGHTALYWYRQSLGQGLEFLIYFQGNSAPDKSGLPSDRFSAERTGGSVSTLTIQRTQQEDSAVYLCASSAGGPNEKLFFGSGTQLSVL.

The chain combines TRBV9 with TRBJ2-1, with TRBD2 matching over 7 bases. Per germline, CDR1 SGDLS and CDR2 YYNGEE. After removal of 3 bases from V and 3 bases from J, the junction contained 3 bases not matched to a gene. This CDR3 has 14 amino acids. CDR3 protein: CASSGLASYNEQFF. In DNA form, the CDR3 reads TGTGCCAGCAGCGGACTAGCAAGCTACAATGAGCAGTTCTTC.

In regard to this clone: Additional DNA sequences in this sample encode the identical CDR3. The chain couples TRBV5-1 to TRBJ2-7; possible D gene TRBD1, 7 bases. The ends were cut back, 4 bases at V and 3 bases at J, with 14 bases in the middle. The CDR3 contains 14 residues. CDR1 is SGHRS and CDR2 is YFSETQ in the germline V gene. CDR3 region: CASSLGTAGYEQYF. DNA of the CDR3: TGCGCCAGCAGCCTTGGGACAGCGGGCTACGAGCAGTACTTC. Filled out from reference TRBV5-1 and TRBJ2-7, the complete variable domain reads KAGVTQTPRYLIKTRGQQVTLSCSPISGHRSVSWYQQTPGQGLQFLFEYFSETQRNKGNFPGRFSGRQFSNSRSEMNVSTLELGDSALYLCASSLGTAGYEQYFGPGTRLTVT.

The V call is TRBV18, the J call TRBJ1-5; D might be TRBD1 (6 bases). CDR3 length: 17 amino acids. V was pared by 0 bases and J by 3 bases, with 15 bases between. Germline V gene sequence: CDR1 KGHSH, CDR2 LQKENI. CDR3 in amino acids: CASSPPRGSGTNQPQHF. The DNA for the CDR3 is TGTGCCAGCTCACCACCTAGGGGGTCTGGGACCAATCAGCCCCAGCATTTT.

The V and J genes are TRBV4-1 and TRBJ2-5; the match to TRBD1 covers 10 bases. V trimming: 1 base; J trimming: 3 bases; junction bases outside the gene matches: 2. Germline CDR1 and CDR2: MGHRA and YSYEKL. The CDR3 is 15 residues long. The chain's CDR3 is CASSQVGQGKETQYF. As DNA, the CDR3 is TGCGCCAGCAGCCAAGTGGGACAGGGGAAAGAGACCCAGTACTTC.

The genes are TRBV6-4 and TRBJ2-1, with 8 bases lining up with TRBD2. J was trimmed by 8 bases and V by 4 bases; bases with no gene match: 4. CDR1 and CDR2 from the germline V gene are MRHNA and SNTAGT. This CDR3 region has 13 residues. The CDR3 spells CASSVEREHEQFF. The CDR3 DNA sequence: TGTGCCAGCAGTGTGGAGCGGGAGCATGAGCAGTTCTTC.

In DNA, the CDR3 is TGTGCCAGCAGCTTAGGCCCCGGGCAGGGAAAGGGCGAGCAGTACTTC. This translates into CASSLGPGQGKGEQYF. The rearrangement links TRBV13 to TRBJ2-7; TRBD1 is a possible D gene (5 bases). Germline-derived CDR1 and CDR2 are PRHDT and FYEKMQ (reference sequence). V lost 0 bases to trimming and J lost 6 bases, with 18 bases between them. The CDR3 loop spans 16 amino acids. The variable domain in full, with the rest retrieved from reference TRBV13 and TRBJ2-7, is AAGVIQSPRHLIKEKRETATLKCYPIPRHDTVYWYQQGPGQDPQFLISFYEKMQSDKGSIPDRFSAQQFSDYHSELNMSSLELGDSALYFCASSLGPGQGKGEQYFGPGTRLTVT.

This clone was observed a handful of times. CDR3 amino acids: CASSLAVGTGSYEQYF. The DNA of the CDR3 is TGCGCCAGCAGCTTGGCCGTTGGGACAGGGTCCTACGAGCAGTACTTC. The chain is built from TRBV5-1 and TRBJ2-7; 9 bases fit TRBD1. The V gene's germline CDR1 is SGHRS and CDR2 YFSETQ. J gave up 1 base and V 0 bases, and 5 bases lay outside the gene matches. This CDR3 is built from 16 residues.

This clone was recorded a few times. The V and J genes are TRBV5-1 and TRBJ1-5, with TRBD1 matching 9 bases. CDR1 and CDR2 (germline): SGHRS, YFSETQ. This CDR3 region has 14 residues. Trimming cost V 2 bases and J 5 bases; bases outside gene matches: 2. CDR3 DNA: TGCGCCAGCAGCTTCACAGGGGGCGATCAGCCCCAGCATTTT. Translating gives CASSFTGGDQPQHF.

The CDR3 protein is CASSQGLAGNYEQYF. The CDR3 DNA follows: TGTGCCAGCAGTCAGGGGTTAGCGGGGAACTACGAGCAGTACTTC. This chain uses TRBV4-2 with TRBJ2-7, with 8 bases that match TRBD2. The ends lost 6 bases at V and 3 bases at J; junction bases unmatched: 10. The CDR3 is 15 amino acids. CDR1 is LGHNA, CDR2 YNFKEQ, per germline.

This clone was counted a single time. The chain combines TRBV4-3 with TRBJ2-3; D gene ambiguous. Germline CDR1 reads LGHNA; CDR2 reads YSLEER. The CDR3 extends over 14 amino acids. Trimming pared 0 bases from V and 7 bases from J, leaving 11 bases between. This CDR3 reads CASSQDLALNTQYF. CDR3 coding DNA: TGCGCCAGCAGCCAAGATCTCGCGCTGAATACGCAGTATTTT.

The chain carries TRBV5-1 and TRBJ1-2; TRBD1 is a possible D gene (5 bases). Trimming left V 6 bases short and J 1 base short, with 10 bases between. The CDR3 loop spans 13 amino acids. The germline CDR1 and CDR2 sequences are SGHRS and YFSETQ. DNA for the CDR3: TGCGCCAGCACCCCTCAGGGTAACTATGGCTACACCTTC. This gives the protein CASTPQGNYGYTF.

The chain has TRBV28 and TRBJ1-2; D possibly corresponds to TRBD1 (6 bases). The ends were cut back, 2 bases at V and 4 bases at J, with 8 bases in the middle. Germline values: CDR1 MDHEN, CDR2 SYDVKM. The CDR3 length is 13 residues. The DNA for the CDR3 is TGTGCCAGCAGTTTACGGGGGGCCTATGGCTACACCTTC. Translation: CASSLRGAYGYTF.